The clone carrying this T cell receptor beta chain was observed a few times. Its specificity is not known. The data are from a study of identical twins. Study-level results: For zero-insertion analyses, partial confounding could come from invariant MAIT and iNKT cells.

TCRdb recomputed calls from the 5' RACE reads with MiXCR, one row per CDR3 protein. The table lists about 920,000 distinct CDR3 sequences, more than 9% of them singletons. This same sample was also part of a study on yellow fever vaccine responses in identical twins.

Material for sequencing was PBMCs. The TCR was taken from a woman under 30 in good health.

The DNA for the CDR3 is TGCAGCGTTGCCACAGGGGAGGATCAGCCCCAGCATTTT. Its translation: CSVATGEDQPQHF. This chain connects TRBV29-1 to TRBJ1-5, with TRBD1 identical over 7 bases. J gave up 5 bases and V 4 bases, and 5 bases lay outside the gene matches. In germline, CDR1 is SQVTM, CDR2 ANQGSEA. This CDR3 has 13 amino acids.